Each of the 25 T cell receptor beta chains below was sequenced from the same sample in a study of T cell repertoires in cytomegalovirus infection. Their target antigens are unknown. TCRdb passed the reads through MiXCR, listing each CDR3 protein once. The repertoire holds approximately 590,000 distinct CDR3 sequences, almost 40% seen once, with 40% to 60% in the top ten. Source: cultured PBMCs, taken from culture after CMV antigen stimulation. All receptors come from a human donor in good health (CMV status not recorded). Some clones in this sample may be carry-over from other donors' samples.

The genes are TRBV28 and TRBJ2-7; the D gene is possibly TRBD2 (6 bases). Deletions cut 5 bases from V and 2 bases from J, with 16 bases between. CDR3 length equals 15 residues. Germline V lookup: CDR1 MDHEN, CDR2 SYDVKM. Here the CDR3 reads CASSGPWGVTYEQYF. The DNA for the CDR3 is TGTGCCAGCAGTGGTCCCTGGGGGGTAACCTACGAGCAGTACTTC.

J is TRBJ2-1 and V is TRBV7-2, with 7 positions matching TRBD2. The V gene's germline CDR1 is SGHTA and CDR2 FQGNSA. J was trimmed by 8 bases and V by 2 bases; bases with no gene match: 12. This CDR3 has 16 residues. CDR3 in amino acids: CASSLHPSGGVDEQFF. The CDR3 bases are TGTGCCAGCAGCTTACACCCTAGCGGCGGAGTAGATGAGCAGTTCTTC. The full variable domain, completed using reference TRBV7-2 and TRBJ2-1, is GAGVSQSPSNKVTEKGKDVELRCDPISGHTALYWYRQSLGQGLEFLIYFQGNSAPDKSGLPSDRFSAERTGGSVSTLTIQRTQQEDSAVYLCASSLHPSGGVDEQFFGPGTRLTVL.

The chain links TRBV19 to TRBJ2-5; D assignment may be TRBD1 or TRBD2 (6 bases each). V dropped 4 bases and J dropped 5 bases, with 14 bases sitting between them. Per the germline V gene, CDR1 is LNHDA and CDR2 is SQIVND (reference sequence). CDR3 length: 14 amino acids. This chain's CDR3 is CASSTDLGGETQYF. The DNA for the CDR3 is TGTGCCAGTAGTACGGACCTAGGGGGGGAGACCCAGTACTTC.

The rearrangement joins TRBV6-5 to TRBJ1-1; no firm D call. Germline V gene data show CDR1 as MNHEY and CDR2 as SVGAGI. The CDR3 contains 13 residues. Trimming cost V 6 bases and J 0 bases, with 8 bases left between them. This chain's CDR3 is CASSWALNTEAFF. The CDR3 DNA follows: TGTGCCAGCAGCTGGGCGCTGAACACTGAAGCTTTCTTT.

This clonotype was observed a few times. This chain's CDR3 is CASSESYGYTF. The CDR3 DNA is TGTGCCAGCAGTGAATCCTATGGCTACACCTTC. The V and J genes are TRBV6-1 and TRBJ1-2, with D uncertain. The ends were cut back, 2 bases at V and 4 bases at J, with 2 bases in the middle. The CDR3 is 11 amino acids. CDR1 is MNHNS and CDR2 is SASEGT in the germline V gene.

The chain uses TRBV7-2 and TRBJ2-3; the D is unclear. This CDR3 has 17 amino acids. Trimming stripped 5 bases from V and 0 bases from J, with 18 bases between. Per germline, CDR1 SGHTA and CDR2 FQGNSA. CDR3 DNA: TGTGCCAGCAGCCTCGTTGGGTCACCCCTCAGCACAGATACGCAGTATTTT. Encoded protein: CASSLVGSPLSTDTQYF.

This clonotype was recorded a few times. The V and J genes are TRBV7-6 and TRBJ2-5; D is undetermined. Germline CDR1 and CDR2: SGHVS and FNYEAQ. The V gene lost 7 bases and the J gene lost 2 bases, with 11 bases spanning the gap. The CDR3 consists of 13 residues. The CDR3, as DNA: TGTGCCAGCACCCTTGCGGTTCAAGAGACCCAGTACTTC. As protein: CASTLAVQETQYF.

Here the CDR3 DNA reads TGTGCCACCTCCCCGAGGGGGAGAGGGGGCCAAGAGACCCAGTACTTC. The encoded protein is CATSPRGRGGQETQYF. This chain connects TRBV24-1 to TRBJ2-5, with a possible D match to TRBD1 (6 bases). Germline CDR1 and CDR2: KGHDR and SFDVKD. Deletions cut 9 bases from V and 1 base from J, with 20 bases between. This CDR3 has 16 residues.

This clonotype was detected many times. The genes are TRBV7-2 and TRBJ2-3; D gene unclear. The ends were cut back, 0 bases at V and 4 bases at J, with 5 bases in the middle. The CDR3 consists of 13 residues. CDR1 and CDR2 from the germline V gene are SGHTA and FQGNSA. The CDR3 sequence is CASSLAPADTQYF. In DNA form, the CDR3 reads TGTGCCAGCAGCTTAGCGCCAGCAGATACGCAGTATTTT.

The DNA of the CDR3 is TGTGCCAGCAGCTTTGGGCTAGCGGGCTCCTACGAGCAGTACTTC. Its protein product is CASSFGLAGSYEQYF. The chain has TRBV7-2 and TRBJ2-7; 8 bases are shared with TRBD2. The CDR3 is 15 amino acids. V lost 3 bases and J lost 0; bases outside the gene matches: 4. Germline CDR1 reads SGHTA; CDR2 reads FQGNSA.

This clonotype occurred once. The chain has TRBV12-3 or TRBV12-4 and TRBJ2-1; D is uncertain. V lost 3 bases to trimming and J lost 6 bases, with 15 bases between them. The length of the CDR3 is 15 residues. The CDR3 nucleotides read TGTGCCAGCAGTTTTAGTGTAGGGATCGGCAATGAGCAGTTCTTC. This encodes CASSFSVGIGNEQFF.

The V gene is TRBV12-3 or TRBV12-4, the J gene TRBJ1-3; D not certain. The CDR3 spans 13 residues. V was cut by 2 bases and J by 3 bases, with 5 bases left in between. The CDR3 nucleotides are TGTGCCAGCAGTTTAAATGTTGGAAACACCATATATTTT. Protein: CASSLNVGNTIYF.

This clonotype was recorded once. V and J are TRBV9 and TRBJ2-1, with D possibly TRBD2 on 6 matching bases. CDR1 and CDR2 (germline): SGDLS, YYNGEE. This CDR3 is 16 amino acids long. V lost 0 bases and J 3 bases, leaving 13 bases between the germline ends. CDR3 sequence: CASSVGGRPNYNEQFF. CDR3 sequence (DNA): TGTGCCAGCAGCGTAGGGGGGAGGCCGAACTACAATGAGCAGTTCTTC.

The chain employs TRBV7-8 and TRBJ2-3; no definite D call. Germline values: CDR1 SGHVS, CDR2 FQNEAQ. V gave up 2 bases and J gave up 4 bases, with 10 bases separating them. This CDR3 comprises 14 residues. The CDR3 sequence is CASSLRRTADTQYF. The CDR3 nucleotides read TGTGCCAGCAGCTTAAGGCGGACGGCAGATACGCAGTATTTT.

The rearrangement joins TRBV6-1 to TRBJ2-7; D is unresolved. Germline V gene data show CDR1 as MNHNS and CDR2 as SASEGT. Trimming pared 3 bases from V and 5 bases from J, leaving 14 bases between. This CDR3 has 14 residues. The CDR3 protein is CASSDSELSNEQYF. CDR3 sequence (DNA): TGTGCCAGCAGTGATTCTGAATTAAGTAACGAGCAGTACTTC.

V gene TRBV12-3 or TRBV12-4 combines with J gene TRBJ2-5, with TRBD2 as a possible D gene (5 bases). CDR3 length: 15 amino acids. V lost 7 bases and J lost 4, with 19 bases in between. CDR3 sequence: CASTSLDSARETQYF. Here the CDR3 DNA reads TGTGCCAGCACCTCACTGGACTCCGCAAGAGAGACCCAGTACTTC.

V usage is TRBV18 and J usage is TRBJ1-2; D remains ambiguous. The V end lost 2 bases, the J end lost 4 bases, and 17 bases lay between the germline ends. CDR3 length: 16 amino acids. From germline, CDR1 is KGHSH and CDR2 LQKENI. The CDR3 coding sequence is TGTGCCAGCTCACCATCTTCGGACGCCGAGGGCTATGGCTACACCTTC. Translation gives CASSPSSDAEGYGYTF. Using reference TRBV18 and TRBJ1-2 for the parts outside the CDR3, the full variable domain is NAGVMQNPRHLVRRRGQEARLRCSPMKGHSHVYWYRQLPEEGLKFMVYLQKENIIDESGMPKERFSAEFPKEGPSILRIQQVVRGDSAAYFCASSPSSDAEGYGYTFGSGTRLTVV.

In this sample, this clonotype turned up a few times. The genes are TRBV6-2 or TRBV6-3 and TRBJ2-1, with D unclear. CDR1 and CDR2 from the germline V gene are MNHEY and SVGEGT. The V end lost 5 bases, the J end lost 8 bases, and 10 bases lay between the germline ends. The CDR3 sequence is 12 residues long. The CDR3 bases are TGTGCCAGCAGTCCCCTTTGGGATGAGCAGTTCTTC. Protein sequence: CASSPLWDEQFF.

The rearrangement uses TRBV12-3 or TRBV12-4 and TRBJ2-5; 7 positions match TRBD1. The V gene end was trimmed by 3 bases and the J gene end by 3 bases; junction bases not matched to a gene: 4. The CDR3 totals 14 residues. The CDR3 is CASSFRGSEETQYF. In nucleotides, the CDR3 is TGTGCCAGCAGTTTCAGGGGGTCGGAAGAGACCCAGTACTTC.

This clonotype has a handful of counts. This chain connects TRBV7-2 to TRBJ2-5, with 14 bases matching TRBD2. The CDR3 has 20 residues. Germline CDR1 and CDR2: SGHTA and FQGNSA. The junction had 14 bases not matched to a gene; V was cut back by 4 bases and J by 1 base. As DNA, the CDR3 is TGTGCCAGCAGCTCCCCTGGGACTAGCGGGGGCCCCGGGGGCCAAGAGACCCAGTACTTC. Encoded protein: CASSSPGTSGGPGGQETQYF.

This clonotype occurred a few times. The CDR3 region is CSARHDDADTQYF. CDR3 DNA sequence: TGCAGTGCTAGACATGACGACGCAGATACGCAGTATTTT. The J gene is TRBJ2-3, the V gene TRBV20-1; D unclear. CDR3 length: 13 amino acids. Germline CDR1 reads DFQATT; CDR2 reads SNEGSKA (reference sequence). V was clipped by 2 bases and J by 4 bases, with 10 bases between them.

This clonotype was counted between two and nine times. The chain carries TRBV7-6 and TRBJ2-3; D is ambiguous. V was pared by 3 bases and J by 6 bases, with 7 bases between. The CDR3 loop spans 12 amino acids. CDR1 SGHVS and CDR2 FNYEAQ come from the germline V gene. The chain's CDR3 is CASSFSLDTQYF. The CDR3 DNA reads TGTGCCAGCAGCTTCTCTCTGGATACGCAGTATTTT. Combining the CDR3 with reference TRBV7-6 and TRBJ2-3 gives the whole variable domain GAGVSQSPRYKVTKRGQDVALRCDPISGHVSLYWYRQALGQGPEFLTYFNYEAQQDKSGLPNDRFSAERPEGSISTLTIQRTEQRDSAMYRCASSFSLDTQYFGPGTRLTVL.

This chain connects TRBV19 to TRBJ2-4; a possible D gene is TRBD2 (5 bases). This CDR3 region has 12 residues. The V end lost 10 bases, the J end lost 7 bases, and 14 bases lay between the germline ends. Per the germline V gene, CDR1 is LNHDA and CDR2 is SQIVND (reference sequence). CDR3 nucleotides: TGTGCCACACTTTCTGGCGGGAACATTCAGTACTTC. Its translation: CATLSGGNIQYF.

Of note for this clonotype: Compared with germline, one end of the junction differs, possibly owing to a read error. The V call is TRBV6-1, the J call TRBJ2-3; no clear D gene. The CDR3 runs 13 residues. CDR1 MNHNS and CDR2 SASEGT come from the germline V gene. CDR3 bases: TGTGCCAGCAGTCCGGAGTGGCACGTATCCCAGAATTTT. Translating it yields CASSPEWHVSQNF.

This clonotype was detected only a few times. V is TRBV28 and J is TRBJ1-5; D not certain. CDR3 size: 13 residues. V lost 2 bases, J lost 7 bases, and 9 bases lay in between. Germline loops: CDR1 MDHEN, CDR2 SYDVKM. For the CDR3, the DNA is TGTGCCAGCAGTTTAGATCGGTACCAGCCCCAGCATTTT. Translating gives CASSLDRYQPQHF.